This entry lists 6 T cell receptor beta chains sequenced from one sample in a study of blood T cell repertoires in COVID-19. Assay used: immunoSEQ multiplex PCR; TCRdb lists only in-frame clones, some missing. This sample yields some 220,000 clones, of which around 80% are seen a single time; roughly 13% belongs to the top ten. Sequencing was carried out using peripheral blood. These receptors originate from a human donor in a cohort sampled during active COVID-19.

This clone showed up just a few times. This chain connects TRBV3-1 (or the pseudogene TRBV3-2) to TRBJ1-1; no clear D. Germline CDR1 and CDR2: LGHDT and YNNKEL (reference sequence). The CDR3 loop spans 15 amino acids. The V and J ends lost 0 bases and 10 bases respectively, with 18 bases between them. The CDR3 DNA reads TGTGCCAGCAGCCAAGAGGCAGCGAGGGCCACGGGAGCTTTCTTT. It codes for CASSQEAARATGAFF.

The genes are TRBV9 and TRBJ2-3; the match to TRBD2 covers 11 bases. V dropped 2 bases and J dropped 4; count of bases not matched to a gene: 9. The germline V gene encodes CDR1 SGDLS and CDR2 YYNGEE. The CDR3 totals 17 residues. CDR3 residues: CASSVTSGGLGADTQYF. For the CDR3, the DNA is TGTGCCAGCAGCGTTACTAGCGGGGGACTGGGGGCAGATACGCAGTATTTT.

V and J are TRBV7-9 and TRBJ1-2; maybe TRBD1 (6 bases). V was clipped by 5 bases and J by 4 bases, with 14 bases between them. CDR1 is SEHNR and CDR2 is FQNEAQ in the germline V gene (reference sequence). CDR3 length: 14 amino acids. CDR3 protein: CASSLEADSYGYTF. DNA of the CDR3: TGTGCCAGCAGCCTGGAGGCGGACAGCTATGGCTACACCTTC. Supplemented by reference TRBV7-9 and TRBJ1-2, the full variable domain reads DTGVSQNPRHKITKRGQNVTFRCDPISEHNRLYWYRQTLGQGPEFLTYFQNEAQLEKSRLLSDRFSAERPKGSFSTLEIQRTEQGDSAMYLCASSLEADSYGYTFGSGTRLTVV.

The rearrangement joins TRBV11-2 to TRBJ1-4, with D hard to call. Deletions cut 3 bases from V and 7 bases from J, with 9 bases between. This CDR3 is built from 13 residues. Germline V gene lookup returns CDR1 SGHAT and CDR2 FQNNGV. The chain's CDR3 is CASSLAGAEKLFF. CDR3 bases: TGTGCCAGCAGCTTGGCCGGAGCTGAAAAACTGTTTTTT.

This chain links TRBV10-3 with TRBJ2-3; 12 nucleotides align to TRBD2. V shed 4 bases, J shed 5 bases, and the junction held 16 bases outside the gene matches. The CDR3 extends over 19 amino acids. Looked up from germline, CDR1 is ENHRY and CDR2 is SYGVKD. CDR3 bases: TGTGCCATCAGTGTAACCGGGGGCCTAGCGGGAGGGCCCGGAGATACGCAGTATTTT. Amino acid sequence: CAISVTGGLAGGPGDTQYF.

A single count supports this clone. V gene TRBV28 combines with J gene TRBJ2-7, with D maybe TRBD2 (5 bases). The V end was cut by 10 bases, the J end by 7 bases, with 14 bases between. The CDR3 is 11 amino acids. Germline V CDR1 and CDR2: MDHEN, SYDVKM. The CDR3 DNA reads as TGTGCCACCAAGTCTCCGGGGGAGCAGTACTTC. It is translated as CATKSPGEQYF.